This T cell receptor (beta chain) was captured in a study of spatial heterogeneity in lung cancer. Notes on the study in general: Detection of ubiquitous tumor TCRs in blood was higher at resection than follow-up.

The CDR3 is 14 amino acids. Germline CDR1 reads KGHSY; CDR2 reads FQNENV. Trimming cost V 0 bases and J 4 bases, with 7 bases left between them. One entry per CDR3 protein, called by TCRdb with MiXCR from the 5' RACE reads. The table shows over 95,000 distinct CDR3 sequences, with 10% to 11% occurring only once. Time point indicated: blood at routine non-recurrence follow-up after resection. As to this clonotype: The antigen remains unidentified.

The chain recombines TRBV16 with TRBJ2-1; D not resolved. This TCR was sampled from a female donor with early-stage non-small cell lung cancer. The starting material was PBMCs, obtained at follow-up. CDR3 bases: TGTGCCAGCAGCCAATCCAAAAGTTACAATGAGCAGTTCTTC. Residues: CASSQSKSYNEQFF.